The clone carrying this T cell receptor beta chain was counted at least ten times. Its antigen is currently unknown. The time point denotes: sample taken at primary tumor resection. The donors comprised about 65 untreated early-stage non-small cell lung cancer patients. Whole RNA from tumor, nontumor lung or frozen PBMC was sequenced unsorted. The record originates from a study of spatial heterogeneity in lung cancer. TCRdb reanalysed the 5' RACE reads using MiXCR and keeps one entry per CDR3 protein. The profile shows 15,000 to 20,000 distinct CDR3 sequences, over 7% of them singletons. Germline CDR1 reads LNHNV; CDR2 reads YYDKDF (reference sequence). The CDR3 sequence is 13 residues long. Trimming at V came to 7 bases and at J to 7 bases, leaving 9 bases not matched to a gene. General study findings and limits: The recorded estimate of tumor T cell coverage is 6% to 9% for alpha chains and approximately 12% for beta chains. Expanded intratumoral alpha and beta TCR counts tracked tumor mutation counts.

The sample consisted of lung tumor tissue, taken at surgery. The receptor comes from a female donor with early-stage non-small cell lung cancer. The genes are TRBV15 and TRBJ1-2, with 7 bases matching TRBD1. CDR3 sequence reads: CATTEGARRGYTF. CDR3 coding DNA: TGTGCCACCACGGAGGGGGCGCGTCGTGGCTACACCTTC.